This entry lists 28 T cell receptor beta chains sequenced from one sample in a study of T-cell reconstitution after alpha-beta-depleted transplantation in children. It was with unique molecular identifiers that the TCRbeta library was prepared. TCRdb itself ran the PCR reads through MiXCR, one entry per CDR3 protein. The table records around 600,000 distinct CDR3 sequences, about 10% of them present only once. Sequenced material: PBMCs from the stem cell graft donor, taken from the stem cell graft. These receptors came from a human donor who donated a stem cell graft to a child with acute myeloid leukemia.

This clonotype occurred many times. The V call is TRBV29-1, the J call TRBJ2-7, with a weak D call TRBD1 (6 bases). V was trimmed by 7 bases and J by 4 bases, leaving 14 bases between them. The CDR3 is 12 amino acids. Germline V gives CDR1 SQVTM, CDR2 ANQGSEA. CDR3 sequence: CSARTDQYEQYF. In nucleotides, the CDR3 is TGCAGCGCCCGGACAGACCAATACGAGCAGTACTTC.

This clonotype has at least ten counts. V usage is TRBV7-2 and J usage is TRBJ2-1; no clear D gene. With 5 bases removed from V and 5 bases from J, the gap between germline ends came to 13 bases. This CDR3 spans 14 amino acids. The germline V gene has CDR1 SGHTA and CDR2 FQGNSA. CDR3 region: CASSPRAGNNEQFF. The CDR3 bases are TGTGCCAGCAGCCCCCGGGCTGGCAACAATGAGCAGTTCTTC.

This clonotype was counted many times. The CDR3 region has the DNA TGTGCCAGCAGCCTCGAGGGGGGGACTAGCGTAACCCTGAGCTCCTACAATGAGCAGTTCTTC. It specifies CASSLEGGTSVTLSSYNEQFF. The genes are TRBV4-2 and TRBJ2-1, with 10 positions matching TRBD2. J was trimmed by 0 bases and V by 4 bases; bases with no gene match: 18. CDR1 is LGHNA, CDR2 YNFKEQ, per germline. The CDR3 has 21 amino acids.

The rearrangement uses TRBV5-1 and TRBJ1-6; 7 bases are shared with TRBD1. Germline V gene sequence: CDR1 SGHRS, CDR2 YFSETQ. V lost 7 bases and J lost 7; bases outside the gene matches: 5. The CDR3 runs to 13 residues. The CDR3 sequence: CASSDRDNSPLHF. The CDR3 nucleotides read TGCGCCAGCTCCGACAGGGACAATTCACCCCTCCACTTT.

Ten or more counts support this clonotype. This sequence joins TRBV29-1 and TRBJ1-2; TRBD1 is a possible D gene (6 bases). Germline lookup yields CDR1 SQVTM and CDR2 ANQGSEA. CDR3 length: 12 residues. Between the trimmed V and J ends, which lost 4 bases and 1 base, there was a span of 7 bases. CDR3 loop: CSVGTVNYGYTF. CDR3 nucleotide sequence: TGCAGCGTTGGGACAGTTAACTATGGCTACACCTTC.

This clonotype was observed a handful of times. The chain recombines TRBV27 with TRBJ2-3; the D gene could be TRBD1 or TRBD2 (6 bases each). The germline CDR1 and CDR2 sequences are MNHEY and SMNVEV (reference sequence). V was pared by 7 bases and J by 8 bases, with 16 bases between. The CDR3 totals 13 residues. The CDR3 reads CASTRSGAGTQYF. The CDR3 nucleotides are TGTGCCAGCACCCGATCGGGGGCGGGTACGCAGTATTTT.

This clonotype was recorded many times. DNA for the CDR3: TGTGCCAGCAGGCCCGGGACTAGCCGCTACAATGAGCAGTTCTTC. Its protein is CASRPGTSRYNEQFF. The chain joins TRBV7-9 to TRBJ2-1; the match to TRBD2 covers 9 bases. CDR3 length: 15 amino acids. The germline CDR1 and CDR2 sequences are SEHNR and FQNEAQ (reference sequence). J lost 3 bases, V lost 6 bases, and 6 bases had no gene match. The variable domain in full, completed from reference TRBV7-9 and TRBJ2-1, reads DTGVSQNPRHKITKRGQNVTFRCDPISEHNRLYWYRQTLGQGPEFLTYFQNEAQLEKSRLLSDRFSAERPKGSFSTLEIQRTEQGDSAMYLCASRPGTSRYNEQFFGPGTRLTVL.

This clonotype was seen repeatedly, ten times or more. This chain links TRBV3-1 with TRBJ1-2, with 7 bases matching TRBD1. The length of the CDR3 is 14 residues. J was trimmed by 6 bases and V by 0 bases; bases with no gene match: 4. Germline CDR1 reads LGHDT; CDR2 reads YNNKEL (reference sequence). The CDR3 DNA is TGTGCCAGCAGCCAAGATCAGGGGGACCATGGCTACACCTTC. Translated, it gives CASSQDQGDHGYTF.

The V gene is TRBV6-2 or TRBV6-3, the J gene TRBJ2-7; D not resolved. CDR3 length equals 11 residues. Deletions cut 6 bases from V and 7 bases from J, with 10 bases between. Germline CDR1 is MNHEY and CDR2 is SVGEGT. The CDR3 DNA is TGTGCCAGCAGCCAACTAAGTGAGCAGTACTTC. Protein sequence: CASSQLSEQYF.

This clonotype occurred a few times. This chain uses TRBV29-1 with TRBJ2-5; D uncertain. Trimming removed 4 bases from V and 11 bases from J, with 14 bases in between. CDR1 and CDR2 (germline): SQVTM, ANQGSEA. This CDR3 has 11 residues. In DNA, the CDR3 is TGCAGCGTTGGGAACATACTCCAACAGTACTTC. This sequence encodes CSVGNILQQYF.

This clonotype was seen at least ten times. The genes are TRBV4-3 and TRBJ2-7; tentative D call: TRBD2 (6 bases). Trimming left V 5 bases short and J 3 bases short, with 17 bases between. CDR3 length: 15 residues. The V gene's germline CDR1 is LGHNA and CDR2 YSLEER. DNA for the CDR3: TGCGCCAGCAGCGCAGGGAATAGCGGTCTCTACGAGCAGTACTTC. Protein: CASSAGNSGLYEQYF.

This clonotype has just a few counts. This rearrangement joins TRBV20-1 to TRBJ1-2; 9 positions agree with TRBD1. Germline-derived CDR1 and CDR2 are DFQATT and SNEGSKA (reference sequence). V lost 1 base and J lost 8; bases outside the gene matches: 14. The length of the CDR3 is 16 residues. The DNA for the CDR3 is TGCAGTGCTAGAGGGGGAGGACAGGGGCGGGGAGGAGGCTACACCTTC. Protein: CSARGGGQGRGGGYTF.

This clonotype appeared many times. The chain recombines TRBV28 with TRBJ1-5; TRBD1 matches at 7 bases. J lost 4 bases, V lost 6 bases, and 6 bases had no gene match. CDR1 is MDHEN, CDR2 SYDVKM, per germline. The CDR3 spans 14 residues. The CDR3 sequence is CASSLTGWNQPQHF. The CDR3 DNA sequence: TGTGCCAGCAGCCTGACAGGGTGGAATCAGCCCCAGCATTTT.

V is TRBV30 and J is TRBJ1-1; D gene uncertain. This CDR3 contains 12 residues. V dropped 5 bases and J dropped 1 base, with 8 bases sitting between them. Germline-derived CDR1 and CDR2 are GTSNPN and SVGIG (reference sequence). CDR3 in DNA: TGTGCCTGGGGGTCTGGGAACACTGAAGCTTTCTTT. It encodes CAWGSGNTEAFF.

The chain joins TRBV20-1 to TRBJ2-7; the match to TRBD2 covers 9 bases. The CDR3 sequence is 16 residues long. With 1 base clipped from V and 4 bases from J, the junction kept 11 bases outside the gene matches. Germline CDR1 reads DFQATT; CDR2 reads SNEGSKA (reference sequence). DNA of the CDR3: TGCAGTGCTAGAGCTCATGACGGTAGCGGGAGATACGAGCAGTACTTC. This gives the protein CSARAHDGSGRYEQYF.

This clonotype occurred a few times. The chain has TRBV28 and TRBJ1-4; TRBD1 matches at 7 bases. Germline assignment: CDR1 MDHEN and CDR2 SYDVKM. V lost 7 bases to trimming and J lost 3 bases; unmatched junction nucleotides: 5. The CDR3 consists of 14 residues. CDR3 sequence: CASTLTGANEKLFF. The CDR3 coding sequence is TGTGCCAGCACCTTAACAGGGGCTAATGAAAAACTGTTTTTT.

This clonotype was seen at least ten times. J is TRBJ2-7 and V is TRBV6-5; D might be TRBD1 (7 bases). The CDR3 loop spans 16 amino acids. CDR1 is MNHEY, CDR2 SVGAGI, per germline. Trimming left V 2 bases short and J 6 bases short, with 20 bases between. CDR3: CASSYRGTEVYIEQYF. For the CDR3, the DNA is TGTGCCAGCAGTTACCGGGGGACAGAGGTTTATATCGAGCAGTACTTC.

This clonotype appeared a few times. The chain has TRBV20-1 and TRBJ1-1; 8 nucleotides align to TRBD1. Germline V lookup: CDR1 DFQATT, CDR2 SNEGSKA (reference sequence). V trimming: 0 bases; J trimming: 4 bases; junction bases outside the gene matches: 7. The CDR3 contains 15 residues. As DNA, the CDR3 is TGCAGTGCTAGAGATTGGCAGGGGGCGCGCACTGAAGCTTTCTTT. Residues: CSARDWQGARTEAFF.

This clonotype has more than one count but fewer than ten. The genes are TRBV18 and TRBJ1-5; TRBD1 is a possible D gene (6 bases). CDR1 is KGHSH and CDR2 is LQKENI in the germline V gene. CDR3 size: 15 residues. Between the trimmed V and J ends, which lost 5 bases and 4 bases, there was a span of 15 bases. Here the CDR3 reads CASSNQKGGNQPQHF. The DNA of the CDR3 is TGTGCCAGCTCAAACCAAAAAGGGGGAAATCAGCCCCAGCATTTT.

This clonotype was observed a handful of times. V and J are TRBV10-3 and TRBJ1-5, with TRBD1 matching over 7 bases. The CDR3 is 17 residues long. Looked up from germline, CDR1 is ENHRY and CDR2 is SYGVKD. J gave up 0 bases and V 4 bases, and 9 bases lay outside the gene matches. DNA of the CDR3: TGTGCCATCAGTGGGGCGGGAGGACAGGATAGCAATCAGCCCCAGCATTTT. Protein sequence: CAISGAGGQDSNQPQHF.

This clonotype was detected many times. This chain uses TRBV9 with TRBJ2-1, with D unresolved. CDR1 and CDR2 (germline): SGDLS, YYNGEE. V lost 0 bases and J 6 bases, leaving 7 bases between the germline ends. This CDR3 has 13 residues. The CDR3 is CASSVVLSNEQFF. CDR3 nucleotides: TGTGCCAGCAGCGTAGTCCTTAGCAATGAGCAGTTCTTC.

This clonotype was seen more than once but under ten times. The gene calls are TRBV13 and TRBJ2-3, with D perhaps assigned TRBD1 or TRBD2 (5 bases each). CDR1 and CDR2 from the germline V gene are PRHDT and FYEKMQ (reference sequence). This CDR3 contains 14 residues. Trimming removed 4 bases from V and 2 bases from J, with 10 bases in between. The chain's CDR3 is CASSSGTTTDTQYF. CDR3 in DNA: TGTGCCAGCAGCTCCGGGACCACCACAGATACGCAGTATTTT.

In its sample, this clonotype was seen a few times. The chain links TRBV20-1 to TRBJ2-7, with 7 bases lining up with TRBD1. Trimming at V came to 6 bases and at J to 1 base, leaving 3 bases not matched to a gene. CDR1 and CDR2 (germline): DFQATT, SNEGSKA (reference sequence). CDR3 length: 12 amino acids. The CDR3, as DNA: TGCAGTGCCGTACAGGGGTCCTACGAGCAGTACTTC. This gives the protein CSAVQGSYEQYF.

V gene TRBV12-3 or TRBV12-4 combines with J gene TRBJ2-5; D is ambiguous. This CDR3 has 14 residues. V lost 7 bases and J 10 bases, leaving 22 bases between the germline ends. CDR3 bases: TGTGCCAGCAACTCAAAGGGTGGGATGTCAGTCCAGTACTTC. The encoded protein is CASNSKGGMSVQYF.

This clonotype has only a few counts. The genes are TRBV7-9 and TRBJ2-1, with D perhaps TRBD2 (7 bases). The CDR3 loop spans 16 amino acids. Trimming removed 10 bases from V and 0 bases from J, with 19 bases in between. CDR1 and CDR2 from the germline V gene are SEHNR and FQNEAQ (reference sequence). The chain's CDR3 is CATHPGGLVSYNEQFF. CDR3 bases: TGTGCCACTCACCCGGGGGGCCTCGTCTCCTACAATGAGCAGTTCTTC.

This clonotype was picked up many times. J is TRBJ2-3 and V is TRBV4-2; 8 bases match TRBD2. Germline V gives CDR1 LGHNA, CDR2 YNFKEQ. This CDR3 contains 17 residues. With V trimmed by 0 bases and J by 5 bases, 10 bases remained unmatched. CDR3 sequence: CASSQDFEAGDGDTQYF. The CDR3 bases are TGTGCCAGCAGCCAAGACTTCGAAGCGGGAGATGGAGATACGCAGTATTTT.

At least ten counts were recorded for this clonotype. This chain links TRBV20-1 with TRBJ2-1; D is undetermined. The germline CDR1 and CDR2 sequences are DFQATT and SNEGSKA (reference sequence). Trimming shortened V by 3 bases and J by 7 bases, and 16 bases separated the two germline ends. There are 14 residues in the CDR3. The CDR3 DNA sequence: TGCAGTGCTAGGTCAGGACGGTCCGAGAATGAGCAGTTCTTC. As protein: CSARSGRSENEQFF.

This clonotype showed up just once. This chain uses TRBV18 with TRBJ2-2; either TRBD1 or TRBD2 may fit D (6 bases each). The CDR3 runs 16 residues. CDR1 KGHSH and CDR2 LQKENI come from the germline V gene. Between the trimmed V and J ends, which lost 2 bases and 0 bases, there was a span of 10 bases. DNA for the CDR3: TGTGCCAGCTCACCAAAGGAGGGGGCGAACACCGGGGAGCTGTTTTTT. This translates into CASSPKEGANTGELFF.